The source of this T cell receptor beta chain is a study of blood T cell repertoires in COVID-19 (dated by TCRdb to about 2020). A note on the overall study: Samples from collaborators originated in the United States, Italy and Spain and spanned both the acute and convalescent phases of COVID-19. The material from the prospective study consisted of cDNA or gDNA derived from T cells, B-cell-depleted T cells, or PBMCs. Deeply sampled blood TCRbeta repertoires from subjects exposed to, actively infected with, or recovered from COVID-19 were included in the dataset. The repertoires were released in a freely available public database meant as a resource for research on the immune response to SARS-CoV-2. The samples were drawn from two sources: the first 160 participants of the ongoing ImmuneRACE study, and over 1,000 subjects contributed by 6 global collaborators. The sample metadata nearly always contained a de-identified subject ID, COVID-19 status, age in years and sex. Where available, HLA class I and class II types were obtained from metadata supplied by the sample provider rather than from assay-based typing.

What the research found in general, with its limitations: The amount of clinical and demographic metadata varied by source and participant and was provided uncurated.

Unmatched junction bases come to 14, with V trimmed by 2 bases and J by 10 bases. The CDR3 has 17 amino acids, counting the end cysteine and phenylalanine. The retained sequence is limited to the CDR3, 51 bases, with the frame set at the first base. The germline V gene gives CDR1 as SGDLS and CDR2 as YYNGEE. The immunoSEQ Assay, a bias-controlled multiplex PCR, was used to amplify TCRbeta CDR3 regions from genomic DNA. The authors' analysis ran thus. Within the assay, amplification of reference gene primers was used to estimate how many nucleated cells each sample contained. To quantify the absolute abundance of each unique TCRbeta CDR3 rearrangement, sequence reads were collapsed and filtered. For each sample, productive Simpson clonality was calculated as the square root of Simpson's diversity index across productive rearrangements. Held by TCRdb, this immuneACCESS table contains in-frame sequences only and omits some clones. Under half of the omission traces to an unresolved V gene where checked; the cause of the rest is unknown. V and J calls and clone size are copied from that table; D and trimming were computed from the DNA. This sample lists around 95,000 clones; 80% were detected once. 9.5% to 13% of the sample is held by the ten biggest clonotypes.

To note about this clone: The antigen this receptor binds is unknown. Base-call qualities are not available, and no considerably larger clone is one nucleotide away.

Each collaborating institution followed its own protocols to collect whole blood in K2EDTA tubes. For TCRbeta analysis, collaborator samples were shipped as frozen whole blood, as isolated PBMCs, or as DNA extracted from either sample type. The material sequenced was peripheral blood. The rearrangement combines TRBV9 with TRBJ1-6, and TRBD1 matches 8 of the central bases. The source is a woman in her sixties or seventies with acute or convalescent COVID-19. The CDR3 protein sequence reads: CASSVNDPGQVYSPLHF. The nucleotides are TGTGCCAGCAGCGTTAATGATCCGGGACAGGTATACTCACCCCTCCACTTT.